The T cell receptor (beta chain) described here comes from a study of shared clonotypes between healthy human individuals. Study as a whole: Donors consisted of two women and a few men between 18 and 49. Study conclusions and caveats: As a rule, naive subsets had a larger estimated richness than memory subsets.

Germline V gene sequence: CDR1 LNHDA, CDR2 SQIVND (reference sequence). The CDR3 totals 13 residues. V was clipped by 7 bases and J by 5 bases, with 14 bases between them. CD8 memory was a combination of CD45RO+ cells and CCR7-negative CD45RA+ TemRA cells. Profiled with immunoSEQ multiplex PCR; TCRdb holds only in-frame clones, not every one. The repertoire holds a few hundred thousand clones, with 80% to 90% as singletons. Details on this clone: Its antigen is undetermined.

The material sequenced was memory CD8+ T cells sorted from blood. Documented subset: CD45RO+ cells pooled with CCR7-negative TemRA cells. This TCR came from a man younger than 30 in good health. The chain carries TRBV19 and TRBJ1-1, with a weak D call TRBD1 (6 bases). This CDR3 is CASIKTGATEAFF. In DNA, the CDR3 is TGTGCCAGTATCAAGACGGGGGCAACTGAAGCTTTCTTT.